This T cell receptor (beta chain) was recorded in a study of regulatory T cells in long-lasting Graves disease. Study results and caveats: With approximately 3,000 shared public clonotypes, persistent patients exceeded new patients, who shared about 1,000.

Germline lookup yields CDR1 SGHTA and CDR2 FQGTGA. V lost 2 bases, J lost 0 bases, and 3 bases stayed unmatched. This CDR3 comprises 16 residues. Assembly of TCR beta libraries relied on iRepertoire HTBI primers together with Arm-PCR of CDR3 regions. Original analysis: Gene usage covered about 60 TRBV and 14 TRBJ segments. TCRdb reanalysed the multiplex PCR reads using MiXCR and keeps one entry per CDR3 protein. These V and J calls derive from TCRdb rather than the authors' analysis. The data contain some 370,000 distinct CDR3 sequences, more than 20% of them singletons. As to time point: persistent/refractory GD, antithyroid drugs over 5 years with positive TRAb. PBMC RNA served as the TCR library source. The table lists this clonotype with many counts. The antigen remains undetermined.

The material sequenced was peripheral blood mononuclear cells (PBMCs), taken when the disease was refractory, from a patient treated with antithyroid drugs. J is TRBJ2-2 and V is TRBV7-3; 7 bases align to TRBD2. This TCR came from a woman aged 40 to 50 with Graves disease. The CDR3 is CASSLGTISNTGELFF. As DNA, the CDR3 is TGTGCCAGCAGCTTAGGGACTATTTCGAACACCGGGGAGCTGTTTTTT.